The 2 T cell receptor beta chains presented below share a single source sample, sequenced in a study of shared clonotypes between healthy human individuals. TCRdb's copy holds only in-frame clones and misses some; the assay was immunoSEQ multiplex PCR. The sample contains some 2,000,000 clones, about 94% of which appear only once. Sequencing was carried out using naive CD4+ T cells sorted from blood. The subset: CD45RA+ positively selected. The receptors stem from a man aged 18 to 30 in good health.

The chain combines TRBV4-2 with TRBJ1-5, with D uncertain. The CDR3 contains 15 residues. V shed 0 bases and J shed 1 base, with 7 bases lying between them. The V gene's germline CDR1 is LGHNA and CDR2 YNFKEQ. CDR3 residues: CASSQDPYSNQPQHF. As DNA, the CDR3 is TGTGCCAGCAGCCAAGATCCATACAGCAATCAGCCCCAGCATTTT.

A remark on this clone: Other DNA sequences in this sample translate to the same CDR3. This sequence joins TRBV7-8 and TRBJ1-3; 7 bases match TRBD1. Trimming took 5 bases from V and 0 from J; bases not matched to a gene: 4. Germline CDR1 is SGHVS and CDR2 is FQNEAQ. The CDR3 sequence is 15 residues long. CDR3 loop: CASSLRDSSGNTIYF. The CDR3 DNA reads as TGTGCCAGCAGCCTCAGGGACAGCTCTGGAAACACCATATATTTT.